The 7 T cell receptor beta chains given below trace back to one sample, sequenced in a study of blood T cells in healthy people across ages (dated by TCRdb to the mid-2010s). Library method: 5' RACE. The second PCR ran for about 6 to 12 cycles and used a J-beta primer mix along with a sample-barcoded 5' primer. TCRdb reran the public reads through fastp at Q25 and MiXCR, keeping productive beta chains. Every entry covers one CDR3 protein and lists the most common genes and DNA from its rows. Present in this sample are 1.5 million to 2 million distinct CDR3 sequences, approximately 39% of which were seen just once. The ten largest clones represent 23% of the sample. What was sequenced was blood. The receptors shown here come from a human donor in good health.

This clonotype was detected a few times. The chain employs TRBV20-1 and TRBJ1-2; 8 bases fit TRBD1. In germline, CDR1 is DFQATT, CDR2 SNEGSKA (reference sequence). V lost 4 bases to trimming and J lost 7 bases; unmatched junction nucleotides: 8. This CDR3 has 13 residues. The chain's CDR3 is CSAKIQGVIGYTF. CDR3 sequence (DNA): TGCAGTGCTAAAATACAGGGGGTGATTGGCTACACCTTC.

The rearrangement links TRBV7-9 to TRBJ1-2; D gene unclear. The CDR3 spans 15 residues. V lost 1 base to trimming and J lost 7 bases, with 16 bases between them. CDR1 and CDR2 (germline): SEHNR, FQNEAQ (reference sequence). The CDR3 DNA follows: TGTGCCAGCAGCTTAGGTCGGGCGGATTCAGGTGGCTACACCTTC. Translation gives CASSLGRADSGGYTF.

This clonotype appeared a single time. Mismatch with germline at one junction end may stem from a read error. The V gene is TRBV13, the J gene TRBJ1-2; D not certain. This CDR3 spans 13 amino acids. Germline V gives CDR1 PRHDT, CDR2 FYEKMQ (reference sequence). CDR3 coding DNA: TGTACCAGCAGCCTAGGTGGTTTATCTGGCTACACCTTC. It is translated as CTSSLGGLSGYTF.

Only a few counts were recorded for this clonotype. The chain has TRBV20-1 and TRBJ1-6, with D maybe TRBD1 (5 bases). V was pared by 0 bases and J by 7 bases, with 7 bases between. The V gene's germline CDR1 is DFQATT and CDR2 SNEGSKA (reference sequence). CDR3 size: 13 residues. For the CDR3, the DNA is TGCAGTGCTAGAGACACAGGCAATTCACCCCTCCACTTT. Translating gives CSARDTGNSPLHF.

This clonotype was observed a handful of times. This chain connects TRBV11-3 to TRBJ2-1; tentatively, D is TRBD1 or TRBD2 (5 bases each). The CDR3 is 14 residues long. Looked up from germline, CDR1 is SGHNT and CDR2 is YENEEA. V lost 7 bases and J lost 5, with 15 bases in between. CDR3 amino acids: CASTVGAGHNEQFF. CDR3 DNA sequence: TGTGCCAGCACCGTAGGGGCGGGCCACAATGAGCAGTTCTTC. Using reference TRBV11-3 and TRBJ2-1 for the parts outside the CDR3, the full variable domain is EAGVVQSPRYKIIEKKQPVAFWCNPISGHNTLYWYLQNLGQGPELLIRYENEEAVDDSQLPKDRFSAERLKGVDSTLKIQPAELGDSAVYLCASTVGAGHNEQFFGPGTRLTVL.

Only a few counts were recorded for this clonotype. An end of the junction differs from the germline gene, which may be a read error. The chain employs TRBV6-5 and TRBJ2-4, with 7 positions matching TRBD1. The J call may be wrong; the DNA end is better matched by TRBJ2-7. Germline V lookup: CDR1 MNHEY, CDR2 SVGAGI. This CDR3 comprises 15 residues. In nucleotides, the CDR3 is TGTGCCAGCGGTTACTCCGGGACAGTTTCCTACGAGCAGTACTTC. Encoded protein: CASGYSGTVSYEQYF.

The chain carries TRBV5-5 and TRBJ1-3; D remains ambiguous. The length of the CDR3 is 16 residues. The germline CDR1 and CDR2 sequences are SGHKS and YYEKEE (reference sequence). V gave up 2 bases and J gave up 0 bases, with 12 bases separating them. CDR3 amino acids: CASSFEGYSSGNTIYF. CDR3 sequence (DNA): TGTGCCAGCAGCTTTGAGGGATACTCCTCTGGAAACACCATATATTTT.